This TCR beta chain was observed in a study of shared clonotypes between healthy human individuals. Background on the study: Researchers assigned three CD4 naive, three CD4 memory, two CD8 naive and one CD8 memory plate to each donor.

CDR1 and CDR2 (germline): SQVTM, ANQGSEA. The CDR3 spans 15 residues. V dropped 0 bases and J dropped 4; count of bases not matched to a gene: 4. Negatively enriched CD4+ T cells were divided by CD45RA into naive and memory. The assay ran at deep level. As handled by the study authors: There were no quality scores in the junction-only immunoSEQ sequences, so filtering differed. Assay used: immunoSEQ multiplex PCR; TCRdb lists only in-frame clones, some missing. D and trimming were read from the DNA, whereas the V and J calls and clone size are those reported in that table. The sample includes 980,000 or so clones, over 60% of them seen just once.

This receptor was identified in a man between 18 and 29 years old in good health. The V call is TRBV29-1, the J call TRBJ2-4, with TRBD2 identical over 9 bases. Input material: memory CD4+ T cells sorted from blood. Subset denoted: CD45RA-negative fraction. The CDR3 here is CSVEDLAGGKNIQYF. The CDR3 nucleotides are TGCAGCGTTGAAGATCTTGCGGGGGGGAAAAACATTCAGTACTTC. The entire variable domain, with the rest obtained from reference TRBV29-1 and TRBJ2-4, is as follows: SAVISQKPSRDICQRGTSLTIQCQVDSQVTMMFWYRQQPGQSLTLIATANQGSEATYESGFVIDKFPISRPNLTFSTLTVSNMSPEDSSIYLCSVEDLAGGKNIQYFGAGTRLSVL.